This T cell receptor (beta chain) was identified in a study of CD8 T cell repertoires and HIV-1 epitope variants. Overall study: T cells were cultured for nine to eleven days with cytokines added on days 3 and 7.

Clones were read by immunoSEQ multiplex PCR, and TCRdb kept only the in-frame ones, dropping some. The data contain some 87,000 clones, almost 75% of them singletons. The CDR3 is 12 amino acids. CDR1 and CDR2 (germline): MNHEY, SMNVEV (reference sequence). Trimming removed 4 bases at V and 8 bases at J, with 9 bases between. The chain uses TRBV27 and TRBJ2-1; D not certain. The sample consisted of uncultured baseline CD8+ T cells from peripheral blood mononuclear cells (PBMCs). The sequence derives from a male donor with HIV. Here the CDR3 DNA reads TGTGCCAGCAGTTCCAGGTTTCATGAGCAGTTCTTC. This codes for CASSSRFHEQFF.